The clone carrying this T cell receptor beta chain was recorded only once. The target antigen is unknown. The CDR3 runs 13 residues. CDR1 and CDR2 (germline): GTSNPN, SVGIG (reference sequence). Trimming cost V 4 bases and J 8 bases, with 18 bases left between them. The sample is drawn from a study of graft-versus-host responses after intestinal transplantation. Background on the study: Recipients across the board were started on anti-thymocyte globulin induction, then kept on tacrolimus and steroids for around three years.

Clones were read by immunoSEQ multiplex PCR, and TCRdb kept only the in-frame ones, dropping some. This repertoire shows about 150,000 clones, 80% to 95% found once; its top ten account for approximately 0.2%. General observations from the study: Early post-transplant declines in HvG were associated with peak levels of circulating GvH clones. The authors found GvH clones in recipient marrow, some appearing first in ileum or blood. Allograft graft-versus-host to host-versus-graft clonal ratios ran high in patients with graft-donor T cell macrochimerism.

The receptor comes from a human donor who received an intestinal transplant. The genes are TRBV30 and TRBJ2-7, with no clear D. This specimen was unstimulated CD4+ T cells sorted from spleen or lymph node cells, taken before intestinal transplant. In nucleotides, the CDR3 is TGTGCCTGGAACATTAATAATCTTTCCCAGCAGTACTTC. It yields the protein CAWNINNLSQQYF.